This T cell receptor (beta chain) was sequenced in a study of T cell repertoires in cytomegalovirus infection. Study summary: CMV infection together with matching HLA type was indicated by public TCR beta signatures.

Findings and caveats of the study: What dominated the ex vivo response were HLA-C-restricted CMV-specific TCR beta clonotypes. Based on cumulative public TCR beta family frequency, carriers of CMV plus the relevant HLA were identified.

The CDR3 spans 16 residues. The germline V gene has CDR1 SSHAT and CDR2 FNYEAQ (reference sequence). One entry per CDR3 protein, called by TCRdb with MiXCR from the reads. The sample consists of some 450,000 distinct CDR3 sequences, 30% to 40% of them appearing once. This clonotype occurred a few times. What it binds is unknown. At one end the junction does not follow the germline gene, possibly because of a read error. The chain carries TRBV7-7 and TRBJ2-2, with D perhaps matching TRBD1 (5 bases). The origin of this receptor is a human donor in good health (CMV status not recorded). Some clones in this sample may be carry-over from other donors' samples. The sequenced material came from PBMCs. CDR3 sequence reads: CASSPAARAFSGELFF. CDR3 DNA sequence: TGTGCTAGCAGTCCAGCCGCCAGGGCTTTTTCCGGGGAGCTGTTTTTT.